The TCR beta chain described here comes from a study of spatial heterogeneity in lung cancer. Time point described: sample taken at primary tumor resection. The input material, whole RNA from tumor, nontumor lung or frozen PBMC, was sequenced unsorted. CDR3 length: 13 amino acids. The V end lost 0 bases, the J end lost 5 bases, and 6 bases lay between the germline ends. Looked up from germline, CDR1 is SGHRS and CDR2 is YFSETQ. Details on this clonotype: For a library built for alpha chains, this beta chain is a stray read; little rests on its size.

TCRdb itself ran the 5' RACE reads through MiXCR, one entry per CDR3 protein. The table includes under 15,000 distinct CDR3 sequences, about 3.9% detected once. The chain uses TRBV5-1 and TRBJ2-4; a possible D gene is TRBD2 (5 bases). The TCR originated in a male donor with early-stage non-small cell lung cancer. The material sequenced was PBMCs, taken at surgery. CDR3 sequence: CASSLDGENIQYF. The CDR3 nucleotides are TGCGCCAGCAGCTTGGACGGGGAAAACATTCAGTACTTC. Filled out from reference TRBV5-1 and TRBJ2-4, the complete variable domain reads KAGVTQTPRYLIKTRGQQVTLSCSPISGHRSVSWYQQTPGQGLQFLFEYFSETQRNKGNFPGRFSGRQFSNSRSEMNVSTLELGDSALYLCASSLDGENIQYFGAGTRLSVL.